This T cell receptor (beta chain) was sequenced in a study of glioma-infiltrating T cells. Broader study findings: Non-neoplastic patients had below-expected tissue-blood divergence, while all gliomas exceeded expectation.

Concerning this clonotype: What it binds is unknown. A read error may be the cause here, since a much bigger clone is one base away.

Amplification of TCR alpha and beta CDR3 regions from RNA used iRepertoire nested multiplex PCR. Tissue mRNA or PBMC total RNA, roughly 90-400 ng, went into one-step reverse transcription and amplification. TCRdb independently ran MiXCR on the multiplex PCR reads; one entry per CDR3 protein. The sample comprises 95,000 to 150,000 distinct CDR3 sequences, 23% of which are singletons, and approximately 16% rests with the top ten. Germline assignment: CDR1 MGHRA and CDR2 YSYEKL. There are 17 residues in the CDR3. Trimming cost V 2 bases and J 3 bases; bases outside gene matches: 8. What was sequenced was glioma tissue, nonneoplastic brain tissue, or PBMCs (not recorded which). The receptor comes from a human donor with low-grade glioma or glioblastoma, undergoing nonglioma brain surgery, or in good health (not recorded which). J is TRBJ2-7 and V is TRBV4-1; 12 nucleotides match TRBD2. CDR3 protein: CASSQKLAGGENYEQYF. Written as DNA, the CDR3 is TGCGCCAGCAGCCAAAAGCTAGCGGGAGGGGAAAACTACGAGCAGTACTTC.